This entry describes one T cell receptor (beta chain). This sample stems from a study of blood T cell repertoires in COVID-19. The wider study: From the United States, Italy and Spain came samples of acute and convalescent COVID-19. Sources were T cells, B-cell-depleted T cells, or PBMCs; the material itself was cDNA or gDNA.

The CDR3 is made up of 14 amino acids. Trimming cost V 6 bases and J 11 bases, with 19 bases left between them. Germline V gives CDR1 MDHEN, CDR2 SYDVKM. The Seattle site enrolled patients during active infection and followed them longitudinally. Sequenced by immunoSEQ multiplex PCR; TCRdb stores in-frame clones only, minus some. The table includes some 200,000 clones, about four fifths detected once. The sequenced sample consisted of peripheral blood. V is TRBV28 and J is TRBJ1-4; D possibly corresponds to TRBD1 (6 bases). The clonotype comes from a woman older than 75 with COVID-19, enrolled during active disease. The CDR3 spells CASRRDTALGKLFF. The CDR3, as DNA: TGTGCCAGCAGACGGGACACCGCCCTAGGGAAACTGTTTTTT.